Following are 22 T cell receptor beta chains from one sample sequenced in a study of control samples from healthy donors and cancer patients. Sequenced by immunoSEQ multiplex PCR; TCRdb stores in-frame clones only, minus some. The sample holds fewer than 500,000 clones, 75% to 95% seen once. Sequenced material: PBMCs. The receptors were sampled from a man aged 40-49 years with head and neck cancer.

The chain links TRBV27 to TRBJ2-5; D may be TRBD1 or TRBD2 (5 bases each). V was shortened by 4 bases and J by 5 bases, with 14 bases between the two germline ends. This CDR3 contains 14 residues. Germline CDR1 and CDR2: MNHEY and SMNVEV (reference sequence). The CDR3 reads CASSSRGGAETQYF. The CDR3 DNA reads as TGTGCCAGCAGTTCCCGTGGGGGTGCGGAGACCCAGTACTTC.

This clone appeared once. The chain employs TRBV5-6 and TRBJ2-2, with no clear D. Trimming took 4 bases from V and 0 from J, leaving 19 bases between them. The CDR3 is 18 residues long. Germline CDR1 reads SGHDT; CDR2 reads YYEEEE. CDR3 in amino acids: CASSAHGWVMANTGELFF. For the CDR3, the DNA is TGTGCCAGCAGCGCGCATGGTTGGGTTATGGCGAACACCGGGGAGCTGTTTTTT.

The rearrangement links TRBV4-3 to TRBJ2-3, with 10 bases matching TRBD2. Per the germline V gene, CDR1 is LGHNA and CDR2 is YSLEER. After removal of 0 bases from V and 3 bases from J, the junction contained 3 bases not matched to a gene. This CDR3 has 16 residues. CDR3: CASSQEPSGGTDTQYF. CDR3 nucleotide sequence: TGCGCCAGCAGCCAAGAGCCTAGCGGGGGAACAGATACGCAGTATTTT.

The chain uses TRBV7-8 and TRBJ1-5; D possibly corresponds to TRBD1 (6 bases). Germline V gene data show CDR1 as SGHVS and CDR2 as FQNEAQ. The CDR3 totals 17 residues. V dropped 1 base and J dropped 0 bases, with 13 bases sitting between them. CDR3 protein: CASSLGQGTYSNQPQHF. As DNA, the CDR3 is TGTGCCAGCAGCTTAGGCCAGGGGACATATAGCAATCAGCCCCAGCATTTT.

This clone was recorded a few times. The chain combines TRBV6-6 with TRBJ1-5; D is undetermined. From germline, CDR1 is MNHNY and CDR2 SVGAGI (reference sequence). The CDR3 has 16 residues. V gave up 8 bases and J gave up 0 bases, with 17 bases separating them. DNA for the CDR3: TGTGCCAGCCCCCCTGATGGAGGGCTTAGCAATCAGCCCCAGCATTTT. This translates into CASPPDGGLSNQPQHF.

This chain connects TRBV6-2 or TRBV6-3 to TRBJ2-3, with D maybe TRBD2 (6 bases). Germline V gene sequence: CDR1 MNHEY, CDR2 SVGEGT. The CDR3 totals 16 residues. Trimming stripped 5 bases from V and 4 bases from J, with 19 bases between. The CDR3 nucleotides are TGTGCCAGCAGTCGCGGGGTGGCAGGGTCCCCAGATACGCAGTATTTT. It yields the protein CASSRGVAGSPDTQYF.

J is TRBJ2-1 and V is TRBV7-8; D remains unclear. Germline CDR1 and CDR2: SGHVS and FQNEAQ. V was pared by 5 bases and J by 8 bases, with 10 bases between. The CDR3 length is 12 residues. The CDR3 here is CASSQAQDEQFF. CDR3 DNA: TGTGCCAGCAGCCAGGCCCAGGATGAGCAGTTCTTC. Filled out from reference TRBV7-8 and TRBJ2-1, the complete variable domain reads GAGVSQSPRYKVAKRGQDVALRCDPISGHVSLFWYQQALGQGPEFLTYFQNEAQLDKSGLPSDRFFAERPEGSVSTLKIQRTQQEDSAVYLCASSQAQDEQFFGPGTRLTVL.

V gene TRBV14 combines with J gene TRBJ1-2; 7 bases fit TRBD1. V trimming: 3 bases; J trimming: 1 base; junction bases outside the gene matches: 8. Per germline, CDR1 SGHDN and CDR2 FVKESK. The CDR3 spans 16 residues. The DNA for the CDR3 is TGTGCCAGCAGCCAGCTAGGGACAGAGGATAACTATGGCTACACCTTC. Translated: CASSQLGTEDNYGYTF. Full variable domain (missing parts from reference TRBV14 and TRBJ1-2): EAGVTQFPSHSVIEKGQTVTLRCDPISGHDNLYWYRRVMGKEIKFLLHFVKESKQDESGMPNNRFLAERTGGTYSTLKVQPAELEDSGVYFCASSQLGTEDNYGYTFGSGTRLTVV.

This chain connects TRBV5-1 to TRBJ2-7; no clear D gene. V was clipped by 0 bases and J by 6 bases, with 19 bases between them. Germline V gene lookup returns CDR1 SGHRS and CDR2 YFSETQ. This CDR3 comprises 16 residues. CDR3 residues: CASSLGTGLQRREQYF. The DNA for the CDR3 is TGCGCCAGCAGCTTGGGGACCGGCCTTCAACGTCGCGAGCAGTACTTC.

This clone was seen once. The chain uses TRBV24-1 and TRBJ2-3; the D gene is possibly TRBD1 (5 bases). This CDR3 is built from 15 residues. The germline CDR1 and CDR2 sequences are KGHDR and SFDVKD. The V and J ends lost 3 bases and 1 base respectively, with 10 bases between them. CDR3 loop: CATSDTGRGTDTQYF. In DNA, the CDR3 is TGTGCCACCAGTGATACCGGCAGGGGCACAGATACGCAGTATTTT.

This clone was detected only once. The V gene is TRBV10-1, the J gene TRBJ2-2; D uncertain. CDR3 size: 15 residues. The V gene lost 3 bases and the J gene lost 1 base, with 9 bases spanning the gap. Germline-derived CDR1 and CDR2 are WNHNN and SYGVQD (reference sequence). The CDR3, as DNA: TGCGCCAGCAGTGACGACACCAAGAACACCGGGGAGCTGTTTTTT. It translates to CASSDDTKNTGELFF.

Here the CDR3 reads CATRPPPNMGSTEAFF. For the CDR3, the DNA is TGTGCCACCCGTCCCCCACCTAACATGGGGTCCACTGAAGCTTTCTTT. The rearrangement uses TRBV19 and TRBJ1-1; D ambiguous. The CDR3 extends over 16 amino acids. Germline values: CDR1 LNHDA, CDR2 SQIVND (reference sequence). V dropped 10 bases and J dropped 4 bases, with 25 bases sitting between them.

The gene calls are TRBV27 and TRBJ1-6; D remains ambiguous. Germline loops: CDR1 MNHEY, CDR2 SMNVEV (reference sequence). There are 14 residues in the CDR3. Trimming stripped 0 bases from V and 9 bases from J, with 9 bases between. The CDR3 DNA follows: TGTGCCAGCAGTTTATCTGGGAGGACTTCACCCCTCCACTTT. It encodes CASSLSGRTSPLHF.

In the case of this clone: The identical CDR3 is also encoded by other nucleotide sequences in the sample. The chain employs TRBV6-2 or TRBV6-3 and TRBJ1-5; D not certain. The CDR3 spans 14 residues. Looked up from germline, CDR1 is MNHEY and CDR2 is SVGEGT. V was clipped by 2 bases and J by 0 bases, with 5 bases between them. In DNA, the CDR3 is TGTGCCAGCAGTTACGGGAATAGCAATCAGCCCCAGCATTTT. Translated, it gives CASSYGNSNQPQHF.

The chain has TRBV28 and TRBJ1-4; a possible D gene is TRBD1 (5 bases). Germline V gene data show CDR1 as MDHEN and CDR2 as SYDVKM. The CDR3 is made up of 14 amino acids. Trimming took 6 bases from V and 7 from J, leaving 15 bases between them. The CDR3 is CASSPPVRGEKLFF. Here the CDR3 DNA reads TGTGCCAGCAGCCCCCCAGTTAGGGGTGAAAAACTGTTTTTT.

V gene TRBV5-6 combines with J gene TRBJ1-4; 7 nucleotides align to TRBD1. Germline loops: CDR1 SGHDT, CDR2 YYEEEE. The CDR3 runs to 11 residues. V dropped 8 bases and J dropped 12; count of bases not matched to a gene: 7. In nucleotides, the CDR3 is TGTGCCAGTTCCGACAGGGCGGAACTGTTTTTT. This codes for CASSDRAELFF. Together with reference TRBV5-6 and TRBJ1-4, the CDR3 gives the full variable domain: DAGVTQSPTHLIKTRGQQVTLRCSPKSGHDTVSWYQQALGQGPQFIFQYYEEEERQRGNFPDRFSGHQFPNYSSELNVNALLLGDSALYLCASSDRAELFFGSGTQLSVL.

The chain uses TRBV28 and TRBJ1-6; tentatively, D is TRBD1 (5 bases). Trimming removed 5 bases from V and 8 bases from J, with 16 bases in between. The CDR3 is 15 amino acids. Germline CDR1 MDHEN, CDR2 SYDVKM. The CDR3 reads CASSPPRTWDSPLHF. CDR3 sequence (DNA): TGTGCCAGCAGTCCACCGCGGACATGGGATTCACCCCTCCACTTT.

The rearrangement uses TRBV4-2 and TRBJ1-6; 8 positions agree with TRBD1. The ends lost 1 base at V and 8 bases at J; junction bases unmatched: 16. The CDR3 length is 19 residues. The germline V gene encodes CDR1 LGHNA and CDR2 YNFKEQ. Here the CDR3 DNA reads TGTGCCAGCAGCCAAGTGGATAGCCGGGCGGGACAGGCGGATTCACCCCTCCACTTT. Translating it yields CASSQVDSRAGQADSPLHF.

The rearrangement uses TRBV29-1 and TRBJ2-3; either TRBD1 or TRBD2 may supply D (5 bases each). The CDR3 has 14 amino acids. Germline assignment: CDR1 SQVTM and CDR2 ANQGSEA. V was trimmed by 6 bases and J by 2 bases, leaving 15 bases between them. CDR3: CSVQTGRTTDTQYF. CDR3 bases: TGCAGCGTCCAGACGGGACGCACCACAGATACGCAGTATTTT.

The gene calls are TRBV2 and TRBJ2-2; D tentatively reads TRBD1 or TRBD2 (5 bases each). This CDR3 contains 14 residues. V lost 5 bases and J lost 6, with 13 bases in between. CDR1 and CDR2 (germline): SNHLY, FYNNEI. The CDR3 reads CASSTELGAGELFF. As DNA, the CDR3 is TGTGCCAGCAGTACGGAATTGGGGGCCGGGGAGCTGTTTTTT.

This clone was counted a few times. The chain carries TRBV28 and TRBJ2-7; 8 positions match TRBD1. The CDR3 totals 14 residues. J lost 5 bases, V lost 3 bases, and 6 bases had no gene match. CDR1 and CDR2 from the germline V gene are MDHEN and SYDVKM. CDR3 residues: CASSFRTGINEQYF. CDR3 nucleotide sequence: TGTGCCAGCAGTTTCCGGACAGGGATAAACGAGCAGTACTTC.

The V call is TRBV5-1, the J call TRBJ1-3; no clear D gene. The V gene lost 4 bases and the J gene lost 10 bases, with 15 bases spanning the gap. This CDR3 has 13 residues. CDR1 SGHRS and CDR2 YFSETQ come from the germline V gene. The CDR3 coding sequence is TGCGCCAGCAGCGCCGATAGTGAAGGGACCATATATTTT. As protein: CASSADSEGTIYF.